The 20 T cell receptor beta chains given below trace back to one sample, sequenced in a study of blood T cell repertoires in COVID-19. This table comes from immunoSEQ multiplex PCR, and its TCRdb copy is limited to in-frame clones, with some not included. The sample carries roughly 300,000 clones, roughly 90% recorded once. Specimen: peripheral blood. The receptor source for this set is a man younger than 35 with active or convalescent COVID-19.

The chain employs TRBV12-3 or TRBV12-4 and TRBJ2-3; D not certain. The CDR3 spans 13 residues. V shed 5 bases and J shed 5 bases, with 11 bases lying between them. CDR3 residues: CASSTNSIDTQYF. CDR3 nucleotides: TGTGCCAGCAGTACGAACTCAATAGATACGCAGTATTTT.

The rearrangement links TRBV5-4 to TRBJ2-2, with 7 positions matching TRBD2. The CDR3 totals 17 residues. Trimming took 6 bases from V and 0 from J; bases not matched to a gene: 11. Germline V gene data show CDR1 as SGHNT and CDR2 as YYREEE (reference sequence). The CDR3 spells CASTRGGSFANTGELFF. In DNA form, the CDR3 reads TGTGCCAGCACTCGCGGGGGATCGTTCGCGAACACCGGGGAGCTGTTTTTT.

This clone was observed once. CDR3 nucleotide sequence: TGTGCCAGCAGTGGGGCAGTGCAAGAGACCCAGTACTTC. This translates into CASSGAVQETQYF. J is TRBJ2-5 and V is TRBV2; unclear D gene. V lost 4 bases and J lost 2, with 8 bases in between. Germline V gene lookup returns CDR1 SNHLY and CDR2 FYNNEI. This CDR3 has 13 residues.

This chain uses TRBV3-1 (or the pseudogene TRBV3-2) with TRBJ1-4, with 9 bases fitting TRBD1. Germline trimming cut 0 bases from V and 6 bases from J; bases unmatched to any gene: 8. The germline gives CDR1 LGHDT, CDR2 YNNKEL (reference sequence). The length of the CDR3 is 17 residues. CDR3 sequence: CASSQDVYRTGDEKLFF. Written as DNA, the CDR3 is TGTGCCAGCAGCCAAGATGTTTATAGGACAGGGGATGAAAAACTGTTTTTT.

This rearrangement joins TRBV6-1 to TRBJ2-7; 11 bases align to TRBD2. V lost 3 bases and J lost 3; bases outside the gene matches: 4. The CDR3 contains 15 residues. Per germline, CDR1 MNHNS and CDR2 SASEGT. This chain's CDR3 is CASSEPTSGVYEQYF. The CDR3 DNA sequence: TGTGCCAGCAGTGAGCCGACTAGCGGGGTCTACGAGCAGTACTTC.

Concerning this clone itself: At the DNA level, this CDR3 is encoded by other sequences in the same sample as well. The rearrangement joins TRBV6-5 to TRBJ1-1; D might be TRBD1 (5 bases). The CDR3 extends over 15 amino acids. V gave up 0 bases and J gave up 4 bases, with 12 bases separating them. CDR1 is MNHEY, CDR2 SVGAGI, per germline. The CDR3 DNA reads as TGTGCCAGCAGTTACTCTGCGGGGGTCGGCACTGAAGCTTTCTTT. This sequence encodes CASSYSAGVGTEAFF.

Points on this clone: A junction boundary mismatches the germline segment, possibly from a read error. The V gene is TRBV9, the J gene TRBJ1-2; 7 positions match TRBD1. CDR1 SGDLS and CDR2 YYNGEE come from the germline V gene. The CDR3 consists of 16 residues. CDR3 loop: CTSSPFGTAFNYGYTF. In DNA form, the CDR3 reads TGTACCAGCAGCCCATTCGGGACAGCTTTCAACTATGGCTACACCTTC.

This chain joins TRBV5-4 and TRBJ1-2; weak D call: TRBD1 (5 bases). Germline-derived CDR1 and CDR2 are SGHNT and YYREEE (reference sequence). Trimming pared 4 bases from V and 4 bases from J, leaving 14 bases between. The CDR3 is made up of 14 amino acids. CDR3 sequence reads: CASSGQGSFYGYTF. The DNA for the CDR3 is TGTGCCAGCAGCGGGCAGGGTTCATTCTATGGCTACACCTTC.

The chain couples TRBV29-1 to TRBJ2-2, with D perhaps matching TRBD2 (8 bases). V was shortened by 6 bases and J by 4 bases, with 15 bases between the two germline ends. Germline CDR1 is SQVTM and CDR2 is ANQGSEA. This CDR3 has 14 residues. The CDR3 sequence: CSVVAGTATGELFF. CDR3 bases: TGCAGCGTGGTAGCGGGGACAGCCACCGGGGAGCTGTTTTTT.

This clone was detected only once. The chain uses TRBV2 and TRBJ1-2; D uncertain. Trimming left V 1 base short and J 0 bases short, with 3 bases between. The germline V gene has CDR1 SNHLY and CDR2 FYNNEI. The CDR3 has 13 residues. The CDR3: CASSEVTNYGYTF. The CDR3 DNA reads TGTGCCAGCAGTGAAGTAACTAACTATGGCTACACCTTC.

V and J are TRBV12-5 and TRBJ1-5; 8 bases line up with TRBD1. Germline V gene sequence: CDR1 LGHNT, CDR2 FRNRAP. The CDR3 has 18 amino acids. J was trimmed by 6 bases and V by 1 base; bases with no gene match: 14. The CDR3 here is CASGLETGTGRWGQPQHF. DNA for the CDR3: TGTGCTAGTGGTTTGGAAACCGGGACAGGTCGATGGGGTCAGCCCCAGCATTTT. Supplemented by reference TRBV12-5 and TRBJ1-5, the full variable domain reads DARVTQTPRHKVTEMGQEVTMRCQPILGHNTVFWYRQTMMQGLELLAYFRNRAPLDDSGMPKDRFSAEMPDATLATLKIQPSEPRDSAVYFCASGLETGTGRWGQPQHFGDGTRLSIL.

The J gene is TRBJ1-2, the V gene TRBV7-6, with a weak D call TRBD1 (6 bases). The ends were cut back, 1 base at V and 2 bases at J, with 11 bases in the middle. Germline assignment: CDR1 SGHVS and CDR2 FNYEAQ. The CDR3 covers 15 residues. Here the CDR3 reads CASSLGPRGNYGYTF. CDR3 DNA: TGTGCCAGCAGCTTAGGGCCCAGGGGCAACTATGGCTACACCTTC.

The CDR3 nucleotides are TGTGCCAGTAGTATGTCCGGGAGCTACGAGCAGTACTTC. Its protein product is CASSMSGSYEQYF. V is TRBV19 and J is TRBJ2-7, with TRBD2 as a possible D gene (6 bases). This CDR3 comprises 13 residues. Trimming took off 3 bases at V and 3 bases at J, with 9 bases between the two ends. CDR1 is LNHDA, CDR2 SQIVND, per germline (reference sequence).

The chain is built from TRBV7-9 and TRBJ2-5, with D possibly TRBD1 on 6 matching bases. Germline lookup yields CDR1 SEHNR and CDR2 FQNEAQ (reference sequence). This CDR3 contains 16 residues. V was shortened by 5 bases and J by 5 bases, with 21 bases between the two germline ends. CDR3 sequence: CASSPGTSTSRETQYF. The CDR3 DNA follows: TGTGCCAGCAGCCCCGGGACATCCACCTCACGTGAGACCCAGTACTTC.

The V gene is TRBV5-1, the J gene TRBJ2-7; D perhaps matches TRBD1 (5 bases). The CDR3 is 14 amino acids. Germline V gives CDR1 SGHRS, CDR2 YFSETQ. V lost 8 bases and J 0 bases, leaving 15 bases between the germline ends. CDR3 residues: CASTTQGSSYEQYF. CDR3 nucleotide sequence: TGCGCCAGTACCACTCAGGGAAGCTCCTACGAGCAGTACTTC.

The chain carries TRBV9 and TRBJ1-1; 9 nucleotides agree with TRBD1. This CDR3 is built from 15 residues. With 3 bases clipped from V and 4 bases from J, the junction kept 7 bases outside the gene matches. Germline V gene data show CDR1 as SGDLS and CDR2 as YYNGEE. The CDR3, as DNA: TGTGCCAGCAGCGGGGGACAGGGCCTATCCACTGAAGCTTTCTTT. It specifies CASSGGQGLSTEAFF.

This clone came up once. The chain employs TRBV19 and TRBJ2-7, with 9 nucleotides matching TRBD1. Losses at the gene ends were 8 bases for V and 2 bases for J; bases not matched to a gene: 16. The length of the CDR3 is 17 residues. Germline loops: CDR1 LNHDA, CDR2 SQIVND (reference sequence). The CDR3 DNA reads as TGTGCCAGTGCGCCGGGACAGGGCACATATTGGCCCTACGAGCAGTACTTC. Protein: CASAPGQGTYWPYEQYF.

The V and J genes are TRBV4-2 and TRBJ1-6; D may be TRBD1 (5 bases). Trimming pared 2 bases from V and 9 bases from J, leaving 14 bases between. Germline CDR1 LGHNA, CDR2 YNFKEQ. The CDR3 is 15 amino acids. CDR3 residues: CASSQRLQGSSPLHF. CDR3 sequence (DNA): TGTGCCAGCAGCCAACGGCTTCAGGGCAGTTCACCCCTCCACTTT.

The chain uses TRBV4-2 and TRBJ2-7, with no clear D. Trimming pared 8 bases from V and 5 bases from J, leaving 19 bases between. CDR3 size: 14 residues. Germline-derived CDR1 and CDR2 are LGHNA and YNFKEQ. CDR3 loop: CASRPESTSDEQYF. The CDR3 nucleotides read TGTGCCAGCCGCCCCGAATCCACAAGCGACGAGCAGTACTTC.

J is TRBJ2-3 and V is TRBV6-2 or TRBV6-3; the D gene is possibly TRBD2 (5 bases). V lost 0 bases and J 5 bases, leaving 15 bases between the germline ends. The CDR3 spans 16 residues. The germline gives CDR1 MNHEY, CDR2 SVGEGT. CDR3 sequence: CASSYSHRSGGDTQYF. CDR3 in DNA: TGTGCCAGCAGTTACTCCCATCGAAGCGGCGGAGATACGCAGTATTTT.